Each of the 30 T cell receptor beta chains below was sequenced from the same sample in a study of blood T cells in healthy people across ages. A second PCR, run for roughly 7 to 11 cycles, used a sample-barcoded 5' primer plus a J-beta primer mix. TCRdb reprocessed the 5' RACE reads via MiXCR and lists one record per CDR3 protein. The sample has 1.5 million to 2 million distinct CDR3 sequences, 25% to 30% seen once. Sequenced: blood. The receptors were gathered from a woman in her twenties or thirties in good health.

Remarks on this clonotype: One base away lies a much larger clone, so this may be a sequencing read error. The V and J genes are TRBV29-1 and TRBJ2-1, with a possible D match to TRBD2 (5 bases). CDR1 and CDR2 (germline): SQVTM, ANQGSEA. V lost 3 bases and J lost 6, with 12 bases in between. This CDR3 is built from 13 residues. CDR3 region: CSVEPGEFNEQFF. DNA for the CDR3: TGCAGCGTTGAGCCCGGGGAATTCAATGAGCAGTTCTTC.

This chain joins TRBV12-3 or TRBV12-4 and TRBJ1-5; 8 bases agree with TRBD1. The CDR3 spans 13 residues. The trim removed 5 bases at V and 8 bases at J, leaving 5 bases unmatched. CDR3 sequence: CASSRTGMKPQHF. CDR3 sequence (DNA): TGTGCCAGCAGTAGGACAGGGATGAAGCCCCAGCATTTT.

This clonotype has only a few counts. CDR3 loop: CSVTGGTGYNEQFF. CDR3 DNA: TGCAGCGTAACCGGGGGGACAGGATACAATGAGCAGTTCTTC. This chain connects TRBV29-1 to TRBJ2-1; weak D call: TRBD1 (8 bases). Per germline, CDR1 SQVTM and CDR2 ANQGSEA. The germline V and J ends were trimmed by 6 bases and 4 bases, with 16 bases remaining between them. CDR3 length equals 14 residues.

V gene TRBV7-2 combines with J gene TRBJ1-2; 7 nucleotides align to TRBD1. Germline trimming cut 8 bases from V and 2 bases from J; bases unmatched to any gene: 8. The CDR3 spans 14 residues. Germline assignment: CDR1 SGHTA and CDR2 FQGNSA. CDR3 protein: CASGRGGQNYGYTF. The DNA of the CDR3 is TGTGCCAGCGGCCGTGGGGGACAGAACTATGGCTACACCTTC.

To note about this clonotype: One junction end disagrees with the germline gene, perhaps due to a read error. The genes are TRBV15 and TRBJ1-1; D is uncertain. Germline-derived CDR1 and CDR2 are LNHNV and YYDKDF (reference sequence). This CDR3 spans 13 amino acids. This CDR3 reads CATSRDGGTEAFF. CDR3 DNA: TGTGCCACCAGCCGAGACGGAGGGACTGAAGCTTTCTTT.

This clonotype was counted at least ten times. V is TRBV12-3 or TRBV12-4 and J is TRBJ2-5, with D unclear. There are 16 residues in the CDR3. The V end lost 5 bases, the J end lost 5 bases, and 21 bases lay between the germline ends. The CDR3 nucleotides are TGTGCCAGCAGTCCTAACACGGCCAGATATGGGGAGACCCAGTACTTC. Translated: CASSPNTARYGETQYF.

The chain recombines TRBV4-1 with TRBJ2-1; D unresolved. V dropped 0 bases and J dropped 3 bases, with 12 bases sitting between them. The CDR3 length is 16 residues. Germline CDR1 reads MGHRA; CDR2 reads YSYEKL. The CDR3 region is CASSQDYRGSYNEQFF. The CDR3 region has the DNA TGCGCCAGCAGCCAAGATTATCGCGGCAGCTACAATGAGCAGTTCTTC.

This clonotype has just a few counts. The rearrangement joins TRBV5-1 to TRBJ2-7, with D perhaps matching TRBD2 (5 bases). The germline gives CDR1 SGHRS, CDR2 YFSETQ. V was shortened by 3 bases and J by 3 bases, with 16 bases between the two germline ends. The CDR3 loop spans 15 amino acids. The CDR3 reads CASSSGLGWNYEQYF. The CDR3 bases are TGCGCCAGCAGCTCAGGACTCGGGTGGAACTACGAGCAGTACTTC. The whole variable domain, remainder taken from reference TRBV5-1 and TRBJ2-7, is KAGVTQTPRYLIKTRGQQVTLSCSPISGHRSVSWYQQTPGQGLQFLFEYFSETQRNKGNFPGRFSGRQFSNSRSEMNVSTLELGDSALYLCASSSGLGWNYEQYFGPGTRLTVT.

This sequence joins TRBV7-9 and TRBJ2-5; D may be TRBD1 (5 bases). This CDR3 is 15 amino acids long. Germline V lookup: CDR1 SEHNR, CDR2 FQNEAQ (reference sequence). V was cut by 5 bases and J by 5 bases, with 18 bases left in between. The CDR3 region has the DNA TGTGCCAGCAGCCCGGATAGGGGTTTCCGCGAGACCCAGTACTTC. Translated: CASSPDRGFRETQYF.

The CDR3 region is CASSHKDFQETQYF. The CDR3 DNA is TGTGCCAGCAGCCATAAGGACTTCCAAGAGACCCAGTACTTC. This chain joins TRBV14 and TRBJ2-5, with D perhaps matching TRBD2 (5 bases). CDR3 length: 14 residues. Germline loops: CDR1 SGHDN, CDR2 FVKESK. The ends were cut back, 3 bases at V and 1 base at J, with 9 bases in the middle.

In this sample, this clonotype turned up many times. The CDR3 DNA reads TGTGCCAGCAGCTTGCGGACAGGGACAAACAATGAGCAGTTCTTC. This encodes CASSLRTGTNNEQFF. The chain uses TRBV7-9 and TRBJ2-1, with 8 positions matching TRBD1. Germline V gene data show CDR1 as SEHNR and CDR2 as FQNEAQ (reference sequence). The CDR3 contains 15 residues. The trim removed 3 bases at V and 5 bases at J, leaving 6 bases unmatched. The whole variable domain, filled in from reference TRBV7-9 and TRBJ2-1, reads DTGVSQNPRHKITKRGQNVTFRCDPISEHNRLYWYRQTLGQGPEFLTYFQNEAQLEKSRLLSDRFSAERPKGSFSTLEIQRTEQGDSAMYLCASSLRTGTNNEQFFGPGTRLTVL.

In its sample, this clonotype was seen a few times. V gene TRBV20-1 combines with J gene TRBJ2-1; no reliable D call. The CDR3 extends over 14 amino acids. Germline CDR1 reads DFQATT; CDR2 reads SNEGSKA (reference sequence). V was pared by 1 base and J by 7 bases, with 14 bases between. The CDR3 here is CSARVARNQNEQFF. Written as DNA, the CDR3 is TGCAGTGCTAGAGTGGCCAGGAACCAGAATGAGCAGTTCTTC.

This clonotype was counted at least ten times. The V and J genes are TRBV7-2 and TRBJ2-4; 9 nucleotides agree with TRBD2. Trimming at V came to 5 bases and at J to 2 bases, leaving 10 bases not matched to a gene. The CDR3 has 17 residues. Germline CDR1 and CDR2: SGHTA and FQGNSA. CDR3 in amino acids: CASSQPGLASSKNIQYF. CDR3 bases: TGTGCCAGCAGCCAACCGGGACTAGCTTCATCCAAAAACATTCAGTACTTC.

This clonotype was recorded a few times. The V gene is TRBV2, the J gene TRBJ2-1, with TRBD2 identical over 7 bases. CDR1 is SNHLY, CDR2 FYNNEI, per germline. This CDR3 has 14 residues. The V segment lost 5 bases and the J segment 7 bases; nucleotides outside the gene matches: 8. The CDR3 DNA reads as TGTGCCAGCAGTATATGGCGGGGGAGGAATGAGCAGTTCTTC. It specifies CASSIWRGRNEQFF. Full variable domain (remainder filled in from reference TRBV2 and TRBJ2-1): EPEVTQTPSHQVTQMGQEVILRCVPISNHLYFYWYRQILGQKVEFLVSFYNNEISEKSEIFDDQFSVERPDGSNFTLKIRSTKLEDSAMYFCASSIWRGRNEQFFGPGTRLTVL.

This clonotype was observed a few times. This chain links TRBV28 with TRBJ2-1; TRBD2 agrees at 14 bases. Losses at the gene ends were 4 bases for V and 6 bases for J; bases not matched to a gene: 5. CDR3 size: 16 residues. Looked up from germline, CDR1 is MDHEN and CDR2 is SYDVKM. CDR3 DNA: TGTGCCAGCAGTTCGTTAGGGACTAGCGGGGGCAATGAGCAGTTCTTC. Encoded protein: CASSSLGTSGGNEQFF. The whole variable domain, filled in from reference TRBV28 and TRBJ2-1, reads DVKVTQSSRYLVKRTGEKVFLECVQDMDHENMFWYRQDPGLGLRLIYFSYDVKMKEKGDIPEGYSVSREKKERFSLILESASTNQTSMYLCASSSLGTSGGNEQFFGPGTRLTVL.

In this sample, this clonotype turned up a few times. This chain links TRBV2 with TRBJ1-5; weak D call: TRBD1 (5 bases). In germline, CDR1 is SNHLY, CDR2 FYNNEI. The V end lost 6 bases, the J end lost 4 bases, and 16 bases lay between the germline ends. The CDR3 loop spans 15 amino acids. The CDR3 nucleotides are TGTGCCAGCAGCGAAACCTACAGGAGAAATCAGCCCCAGCATTTT. Residues: CASSETYRRNQPQHF. The full variable domain, with the rest looked up from reference TRBV2 and TRBJ1-5, is EPEVTQTPSHQVTQMGQEVILRCVPISNHLYFYWYRQILGQKVEFLVSFYNNEISEKSEIFDDQFSVERPDGSNFTLKIRSTKLEDSAMYFCASSETYRRNQPQHFGDGTRLSIL.

In its sample, this clonotype was seen many times. The chain recombines TRBV4-2 with TRBJ1-6; the D is unclear. The V gene lost 3 bases and the J gene lost 7 bases, with 10 bases spanning the gap. This CDR3 has 14 amino acids. Germline-derived CDR1 and CDR2 are LGHNA and YNFKEQ. The CDR3 bases are TGTGCCAGCAGCCACCCCTACTCCAATTCACCCCTCCACTTT. It is translated as CASSHPYSNSPLHF.

The sample holds many counts of this clonotype. The chain couples TRBV20-1 to TRBJ2-7; 10 nucleotides agree with TRBD2. This CDR3 spans 14 amino acids. Trimming took 5 bases from V and 2 from J; bases not matched to a gene: 6. The V gene's germline CDR1 is DFQATT and CDR2 SNEGSKA (reference sequence). The chain's CDR3 is CSALLAGQPYEQYF. The DNA of the CDR3 is TGCAGTGCTTTACTAGCGGGACAACCCTACGAGCAGTACTTC.

This clonotype was counted a single time. This chain joins TRBV4-1 and TRBJ1-2; no clear D. Trimming removed 0 bases from V and 4 bases from J, with 18 bases in between. CDR3 size: 17 residues. Germline loops: CDR1 MGHRA, CDR2 YSYEKL. CDR3 nucleotides: TGCGCCAGCAGCCAAGAGCCCCAAAGCGTCAGTTCCTATGGCTACACCTTC. This encodes CASSQEPQSVSSYGYTF.

This clonotype appeared a few times. The V call is TRBV2, the J call TRBJ1-5; no reliable D call. The CDR3 consists of 15 residues. V lost 5 bases and J lost 2, with 13 bases in between. Germline lookup yields CDR1 SNHLY and CDR2 FYNNEI. The CDR3 DNA is TGTGCCAGCAGTCCCCCGAGGGCGGGCAATCAGCCCCAGCATTTT. Its translation: CASSPPRAGNQPQHF.

The chain couples TRBV24-1 to TRBJ2-1; D is unclear. Trimming stripped 7 bases from V and 9 bases from J, with 12 bases between. The CDR3 is 12 amino acids. Germline V gives CDR1 KGHDR, CDR2 SFDVKD. The CDR3 region is CATSVGFFEQFF. The CDR3 nucleotides are TGTGCCACCAGCGTGGGTTTTTTTGAGCAGTTCTTC.

For the CDR3, the DNA is TGTGCCAGCAGTGTTGACGGAGAAGAGACCCAGTACTTC. It specifies CASSVDGEETQYF. This chain uses TRBV2 with TRBJ2-5; no definite D call. This CDR3 has 13 amino acids. Trimming took off 4 bases at V and 3 bases at J, with 9 bases between the two ends. CDR1 and CDR2 from the germline V gene are SNHLY and FYNNEI.

This clonotype was picked up a small number of times. The V gene is TRBV20-1, the J gene TRBJ1-2; no definite D call. V was pared by 3 bases and J by 8 bases, with 13 bases between. The CDR3 is 12 residues long. Germline CDR1 reads DFQATT; CDR2 reads SNEGSKA (reference sequence). In DNA, the CDR3 is TGCAGTGCTAGGAGCCCCCTGGGGGGCTACACCTTC. Amino acids: CSARSPLGGYTF.

This clonotype was observed a few times. The chain couples TRBV25-1 to TRBJ2-1, with 7 bases that match TRBD1. V lost 6 bases, J lost 0 bases, and 11 bases stayed unmatched. From germline, CDR1 is MGHDK and CDR2 SYGVNS. This CDR3 contains 17 residues. The CDR3 sequence is CASSAFVTGNSYNEQFF. The DNA for the CDR3 is TGTGCCAGCAGCGCTTTTGTGACAGGGAACTCCTACAATGAGCAGTTCTTC.

This clonotype was seen a handful of times. This rearrangement joins TRBV11-2 to TRBJ2-7, with 11 positions matching TRBD1. CDR3 size: 16 residues. Germline V gene sequence: CDR1 SGHAT, CDR2 FQNNGV. Trimming cost V 5 bases and J 3 bases; bases outside gene matches: 9. The CDR3 sequence: CASSPVRDRGFYEQYF. The CDR3 DNA reads TGTGCCAGCAGCCCAGTTCGGGACAGGGGGTTCTACGAGCAGTACTTC.

This clonotype appeared many times. The rearrangement links TRBV21-1 to TRBJ2-7. TRBV21-1 is given as a pseudogene. This CDR3 spans 14 amino acids. The CDR3 DNA reads as TGTGCCAGCAGCAAAGTTGACAGCTCCTACGAGCAGTACTTC. This codes for CASSKVDSSYEQYF.

This chain connects TRBV5-6 to TRBJ2-5, with D perhaps TRBD1 (5 bases). This CDR3 has 15 residues. Germline values: CDR1 SGHDT, CDR2 YYEEEE. Trimming took off 4 bases at V and 3 bases at J, with 16 bases between the two ends. The CDR3 nucleotides are TGTGCCAGCAGCATCGGTTGGCTAGGGGAAGAGACCCAGTACTTC. It encodes CASSIGWLGEETQYF.

The CDR3 DNA is TGTGCCACCAGTGATTTCGAGAGCGAGCAGTACTTC. It encodes CATSDFESEQYF. The J gene is TRBJ2-4, the V gene TRBV24-1; D gene unclear. Gene TRBJ2-7 matches the end of the DNA better, so the J call may be wrong. The CDR3 is 12 amino acids. The V gene's germline CDR1 is KGHDR and CDR2 SFDVKD.

V usage is TRBV7-2 and J usage is TRBJ1-6; tentatively, D is TRBD1 (5 bases). The V gene lost 2 bases and the J gene lost 6 bases, with 8 bases spanning the gap. Looked up from germline, CDR1 is SGHTA and CDR2 is FQGNSA. This CDR3 has 14 residues. CDR3 amino acids: CASSLSGTNSPLHF. In nucleotides, the CDR3 is TGTGCCAGCAGCTTATCCGGGACTAATTCACCCCTCCACTTT.

This clonotype was seen at least ten times. This sequence joins TRBV7-2 and TRBJ2-5; TRBD1 might be the D (5 bases). CDR1 and CDR2 (germline): SGHTA, FQGNSA. This CDR3 region has 14 residues. Trimming removed 1 base at V and 2 bases at J, with 8 bases between. CDR3 protein: CASSLEKGQETQYF. DNA for the CDR3: TGTGCCAGCAGCTTAGAAAAGGGGCAAGAGACCCAGTACTTC.